This TCR beta chain was sequenced for a study of blood T cell repertoires in COVID-19 (dated by TCRdb to the early 2020s). At the level of the whole study: Collaborator samples came from the United States, Italy and Spain and covered acute and convalescent phases of COVID-19. The prospective study material was composed of cDNA or gDNA derived from T cells, B-cell-depleted T cells, or PBMCs. Subjects who had been exposed to COVID-19, were actively infected with it, or had recovered from it provided the deeply sampled blood TCRbeta repertoires that made up the dataset. A freely available public database, intended as a resource for researchers studying the immune response to SARS-CoV-2, is where the repertoires were released. Samples were obtained from the ongoing ImmuneRACE study (first 160 participants) and from over 1,000 subjects provided by 6 global collaborators. Sample metadata almost always included a de-identified subject ID, COVID-19 status, age in years and sex. Where available, HLA class I and class II types were taken from metadata supplied by the sample provider and were not determined by assay-based typing. The paper as a whole reports these results and caveats: The quantity of clinical and demographic metadata differed by source and by participant and was supplied without curation.

As concerns this clone: Its antigen specificity is not known. Base qualities are not provided; no much larger clone lies one nucleotide away.

At the junction V is shortened by 8 bases and J by 0 bases, with 4 bases in between. Inclusive of the bounding cysteine and phenylalanine, the CDR3 is 11 residues long. The sequence is cut down to CDR3 DNA, 33 bases in frame from base 1. CDR1 and CDR2 are read off the germline V gene (reference sequence) as WNHNN and SYGVQD. Each collaborating institution followed its own protocols to collect whole blood in K2EDTA tubes. For TCRbeta analysis, collaborators shipped samples as frozen whole blood, isolated PBMCs, or DNA extracted from either of those sample types. The immunoSEQ Assay, a bias-controlled multiplex PCR, was used to amplify TCRbeta CDR3 regions from genomic DNA. As for the authors' bioinformatics: The number of nucleated cells in each sample was estimated by amplification of reference gene primers within the assay. Sequence reads were collapsed and filtered to measure the absolute abundance of every unique TCRbeta CDR3 rearrangement. For each sample, productive Simpson clonality was calculated as the square root of Simpson's diversity index across productive rearrangements. What TCRdb holds here is the immuneACCESS table cut down to in-frame rearrangements. Part of the clones is not present; checked against another copy, under half of the missing clones reflect an unresolved V gene, and the others are unexplained. The V and J calls and the clone size are those of that table, but D and trimming were determined from the DNA. The sample data list fewer than 55,000 clones, and around 83% of these were observed just once. The top ten clonotypes cover 1.6% of the sample.

The sequence joins TRBV10-1 to TRBJ2-5, with no reliable assignment of the D segment. The clonotype originates from a man in his forties or fifties with acute or convalescent COVID-19. Material: peripheral blood. The sequenced DNA: TGCGCCAGCTCCTACCAAGAGACCCAGTACTTC. Its coded protein is CASSYQETQYF.